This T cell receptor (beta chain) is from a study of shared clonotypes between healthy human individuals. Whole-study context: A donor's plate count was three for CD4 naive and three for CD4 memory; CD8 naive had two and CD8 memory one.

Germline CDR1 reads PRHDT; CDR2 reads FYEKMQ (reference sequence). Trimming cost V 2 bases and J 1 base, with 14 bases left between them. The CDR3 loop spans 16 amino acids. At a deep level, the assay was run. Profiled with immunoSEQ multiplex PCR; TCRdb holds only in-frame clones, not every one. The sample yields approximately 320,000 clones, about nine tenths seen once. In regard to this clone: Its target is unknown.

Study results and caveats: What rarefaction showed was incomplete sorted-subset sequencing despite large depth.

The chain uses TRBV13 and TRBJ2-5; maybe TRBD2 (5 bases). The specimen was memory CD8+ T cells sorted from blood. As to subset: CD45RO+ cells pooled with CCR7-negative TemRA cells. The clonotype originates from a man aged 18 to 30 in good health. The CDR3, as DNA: TGTGCCAGCAGCTTATCACGCGACTATATCCAAGAGACCCAGTACTTC. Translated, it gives CASSLSRDYIQETQYF.